The next 5 T cell receptor gamma chains were all read from a single sample in a study of gamma delta lymphoproliferative disorders and STAT genes. TCRdb re-processed the multiplex PCR reads via CATT. The table has more than 2,000 gamma-chain clones, 12% seen once; the top ten hold about 80%. Genomic DNA from isolated PBMCs served as the sequencing template. The specimen was blood. The receptors were gathered from a human donor with gamma-delta T-cell large granular lymphocyte leukemia.

The chain links TRGV10 to TRGJP2. TCRdb is silent on the J gene; assignment here came from matching the DNA to germline. TRGV10 is classed as an ORF, of uncertain function. This CDR3 is built from 14 residues. Trimming took 8 bases from V and 6 from J; bases not matched to a gene: 10. The CDR3 is CAAWDYQGDWIKTF. The CDR3 DNA is TGTGCTGCGTGGGATTATCAGGGTGATTGGATCAAGACGTTT.

To note about this clone: No DNA is shown, since the ends of the CDR3 on it are uncertain; the CDR3 is the one TCRdb lists. The J gene has no call, while the V gene is TRGV4. The CDR3 numbers 24 amino acids, ends counted. From germline, CDR1 is EGSTGY and CDR2 YDSYTSSV. CDR3 sequence reads: CAILLKMTLESITVPPSNYYKKLF.

This clone was found many times. The chain is built from TRGV4 and TRGJ1 or TRGJ2. TCRdb leaves out the J gene; it was filled in here by matching the DNA to germline. From germline, CDR1 is EGSTGY and CDR2 YDSYTSSV. The CDR3 spans 13 residues. V dropped 0 bases and J dropped 9; count of bases not matched to a gene: 8. Here the CDR3 reads CATWDGPRGKKLF. The CDR3 DNA is TGTGCCACCTGGGATGGGCCGAGGGGTAAGAAACTCTTT.

This clone counts as medium-sized. One end of the junction is discordant with germline, which a read error may explain. The chain links TRGV2 to TRGJP2. Here the J gene came from matching the DNA to germline, since TCRdb omits it. CDR3 size: 14 residues. Germline V gene data show CDR1 as EGSNGY and CDR2 as YDSYNSKV. The CDR3, as DNA: TGTGCCCCCTGCAGGCCAAGTAGTGATTGGATCAAGACGTTT. Its translation is CAPCRPSSDWIKTF.

Remarks on this clone: The protein TCRdb lists differs from the translation of the DNA at residue 4; the protein given here is translated from the DNA itself. This chain links TRGV10 with TRGJ1 or TRGJ2. Because TCRdb records no J gene, it was assigned here through a match of the DNA to germline. TRGV10 is an open reading frame, and its role is uncertain. The CDR3 consists of 15 residues. J lost 5 bases, V lost 11 bases, and 19 bases had no gene match. Here the CDR3 DNA reads TGTGCTGCGCGGGACGGGGTATTAGAGGATTATAAGAAACTCTTT. Translation: CAARDGVLEDYKKLF.